One and the same sample provided the 21 T cell receptor beta chains below, sequenced in a study of circulating CD8 cells and anti-PD-1 response in melanoma. Sorting of live CD3+CD8+TCRalphabeta+ cells by PD-1 and/or TIGIT gave four subsets. TCR libraries were prepared from roughly 14 ng of total RNA with the QIAseq Immune Repertoire TCR panel. Each CDR3 protein gets one entry after TCRdb re-called the reads with MiXCR. The repertoire includes approximately 370 distinct CDR3 sequences, about 2.5% of them detected once, and 11% to 15% sits in the top ten. Sequencing used CD8+ T cells from PBMCs, obtained at baseline or after one month of anti-PD-1 therapy (not recorded which). The receptors stem from a human donor with melanoma.

This clonotype is labeled large (0.1 to 1%). This chain links TRBV3-1 with TRBJ1-1; TRBD1 might be the D (5 bases). The V gene lost 0 bases and the J gene lost 3 bases, with 14 bases spanning the gap. The CDR3 has 16 residues. Germline CDR1 and CDR2: LGHDT and YNNKEL (reference sequence). This CDR3 reads CASSQDLRGRDTEAFF. CDR3 DNA: TGTGCCAGCAGCCAAGACCTGCGGGGCAGGGACACTGAAGCTTTCTTT.

Within the sample, this clonotype is large. The rearrangement links TRBV27 to TRBJ2-6; D might be TRBD2 (6 bases). This CDR3 spans 18 amino acids. V lost 7 bases, J lost 2 bases, and 21 bases lay in between. Germline assignment: CDR1 MNHEY and CDR2 SMNVEV (reference sequence). The DNA of the CDR3 is TGTGCCAGCACCTCCCAAGGGGAGGTAGGGGCTGGGGCCAACGTCCTGACTTTC. Its translation: CASTSQGEVGAGANVLTF.

This clonotype is large within its sample. This chain joins TRBV29-1 and TRBJ2-5, with 11 bases lining up with TRBD1. With 7 bases clipped from V and 1 base from J, the junction kept 2 bases outside the gene matches. Germline V CDR1 and CDR2: SQVTM, ANQGSEA. The CDR3 is made up of 13 amino acids. CDR3 in amino acids: CSGGTGGQETQYF. DNA of the CDR3: TGCAGCGGGGGGACAGGGGGCCAAGAGACCCAGTACTTC.

This clonotype rates as large. The chain is built from TRBV2 and TRBJ2-7, with TRBD2 matching 8 bases. Germline loops: CDR1 SNHLY, CDR2 FYNNEI. The CDR3 length is 14 residues. V trimming: 5 bases; J trimming: 6 bases; junction bases outside the gene matches: 9. The CDR3 region is CASSPGLGVFEQYF. The CDR3 bases are TGTGCCAGCAGTCCGGGACTAGGGGTTTTCGAGCAGTACTTC. The variable domain in full, completed from reference TRBV2 and TRBJ2-7, reads EPEVTQTPSHQVTQMGQEVILRCVPISNHLYFYWYRQILGQKVEFLVSFYNNEISEKSEIFDDQFSVERPDGSNFTLKIRSTKLEDSAMYFCASSPGLGVFEQYFGPGTRLTVT.

This clonotype is large by share. The chain carries TRBV20-1 and TRBJ2-7; 9 positions match TRBD2. With 5 bases clipped from V and 2 bases from J, the junction kept 10 bases outside the gene matches. This CDR3 contains 15 residues. CDR1 is DFQATT and CDR2 is SNEGSKA in the germline V gene (reference sequence). The CDR3 is CSAPRLADVTYEQYF. CDR3 nucleotides: TGCAGTGCTCCAAGACTAGCGGACGTAACCTACGAGCAGTACTTC.

Sample share makes this clonotype large (0.1 to 1%). The V call is TRBV7-2, the J call TRBJ2-1; D possibly corresponds to TRBD2 (5 bases). V was cut by 1 base and J by 6 bases, with 16 bases left in between. Germline lookup yields CDR1 SGHTA and CDR2 FQGNSA. The CDR3 is 16 residues long. CDR3 nucleotide sequence: TGTGCCAGCAGCTTAGAATCAGGCCTAGCAAGCAATGAGCAGTTCTTC. Translation gives CASSLESGLASNEQFF.

This clonotype is large (0.1 to 1%). The chain has TRBV19 and TRBJ1-1; 9 bases are shared with TRBD1. Trimming cost V 10 bases and J 1 base; bases outside gene matches: 1. Germline-derived CDR1 and CDR2 are LNHDA and SQIVND (reference sequence). There are 12 residues in the CDR3. The CDR3 sequence: CATGQGNTEAFF. In DNA, the CDR3 is TGTGCCACGGGACAGGGGAACACTGAAGCTTTCTTT. The variable domain in full, completed from reference TRBV19 and TRBJ1-1, reads DGGITQSPKYLFRKEGQNVTLSCEQNLNHDAMYWYRQDPGQGLRLIYYSQIVNDFQKGDIAEGYSVSREKKESFPLTVTSAQKNPTAFYLCATGQGNTEAFFGQGTRLTVV.

Sample share makes this clonotype medium-sized (0.01 to 0.1%). V is TRBV7-6 and J is TRBJ2-6; D ambiguous. V lost 4 bases and J 7 bases, leaving 11 bases between the germline ends. The CDR3 length is 14 residues. Germline CDR1 reads SGHVS; CDR2 reads FNYEAQ. The CDR3 DNA follows: TGTGCCAGCAGCTCGACTGGAGCAGCCAACGTCCTGACTTTC. It codes for CASSSTGAANVLTF.

In its sample, this clonotype ranks as medium-sized. The gene calls are TRBV20-1 and TRBJ2-3, with TRBD1 matching 9 bases. The germline V gene has CDR1 DFQATT and CDR2 SNEGSKA (reference sequence). This CDR3 region has 15 residues. Losses at the gene ends were 0 bases for V and 4 bases for J; bases not matched to a gene: 5. CDR3 sequence: CSAREKDRGSDTQYF. The DNA of the CDR3 is TGCAGTGCTAGAGAAAAGGACAGGGGTTCAGATACGCAGTATTTT.

This clonotype is judged medium-sized. The V gene is TRBV19, the J gene TRBJ2-1, with 7 bases lining up with TRBD2. V was pared by 1 base and J by 5 bases, with 5 bases of the junction left unmatched. The CDR3 totals 15 residues. Looked up from germline, CDR1 is LNHDA and CDR2 is SQIVND (reference sequence). The CDR3 DNA follows: TGTGCCAGTAGTATAGCCCTCGGGGGGAACAATGAGCAGTTCTTC. Protein sequence: CASSIALGGNNEQFF.

This clonotype ranks as large. The rearrangement joins TRBV5-4 to TRBJ2-1; 11 bases match TRBD2. V lost 3 bases to trimming and J lost 1 base; unmatched junction nucleotides: 3. This CDR3 comprises 16 residues. The germline CDR1 and CDR2 sequences are SGHNT and YYREEE (reference sequence). CDR3 coding DNA: TGTGCCAGCAGCTCGGGACTAGCGGAATCCTACAATGAGCAGTTCTTC. Its protein is CASSSGLAESYNEQFF.

By sample fraction, this clonotype is large (0.1 to 1%). The rearrangement uses TRBV27 and TRBJ2-7, with D uncertain. This CDR3 spans 13 amino acids. Between the trimmed V and J ends, which lost 5 bases and 0 bases, there was a span of 8 bases. Per the germline V gene, CDR1 is MNHEY and CDR2 is SMNVEV (reference sequence). The CDR3 nucleotides are TGTGCCAGCAGTCGTTCCCGCTCCTACGAGCAGTACTTC. Translated, it gives CASSRSRSYEQYF.

By its share, this clonotype is large (0.1 to 1%). The V gene is TRBV19, the J gene TRBJ2-1, with no clear D. The CDR3 has 13 amino acids. V was trimmed by 3 bases and J by 4 bases, leaving 7 bases between them. Germline-derived CDR1 and CDR2 are LNHDA and SQIVND (reference sequence). In DNA, the CDR3 is TGTGCCAGTAGTATCCAGGTATACAATGAGCAGTTCTTC. The encoded protein is CASSIQVYNEQFF.

Within the sample, this clonotype is large (0.1 to 1%). The CDR3 coding sequence is TGTGCCAGCAGCCCCAGGACTAGCCGGAGCGAGCAGTACTTC. Translating it yields CASSPRTSRSEQYF. The chain recombines TRBV5-5 with TRBJ2-7; TRBD2 agrees at 8 bases. CDR3 length: 14 residues. CDR1 SGHKS and CDR2 YYEKEE come from the germline V gene (reference sequence). V lost 4 bases, J lost 6 bases, and 9 bases stayed unmatched.

This clonotype is termed large. The J gene is TRBJ2-7, the V gene TRBV6-2 or TRBV6-3; TRBD2 is a possible D gene (5 bases). V was clipped by 0 bases and J by 3 bases, with 9 bases between them. Germline V gene lookup returns CDR1 MNHEY and CDR2 SVGEGT. The CDR3 contains 14 residues. The CDR3 DNA follows: TGTGCCAGCAGTTACTCCCGGGGAGTCTACGAGCAGTACTTC. Amino acid sequence: CASSYSRGVYEQYF.

This clonotype qualifies as medium-sized. The chain has TRBV27 and TRBJ2-7, with D uncertain. CDR1 MNHEY and CDR2 SMNVEV come from the germline V gene (reference sequence). V was trimmed by 3 bases and J by 2 bases, leaving 8 bases between them. The length of the CDR3 is 13 residues. The chain's CDR3 is CASSFEGAYEQYF. CDR3 nucleotides: TGTGCCAGCAGTTTCGAAGGAGCCTACGAGCAGTACTTC.

This clonotype is large by share. The chain carries TRBV29-1 and TRBJ2-3; D call uncertain. Trimming left V 4 bases short and J 0 bases short, with 8 bases between. Germline V gives CDR1 SQVTM, CDR2 ANQGSEA. CDR3 length: 13 amino acids. The DNA of the CDR3 is TGCAGCGTTGTAAAGGGTAGCACAGATACGCAGTATTTT. Amino acid sequence: CSVVKGSTDTQYF.

This clonotype is large by share. The chain uses TRBV6-4 and TRBJ2-2, with D perhaps TRBD1 (6 bases). The germline V gene has CDR1 MRHNA and CDR2 SNTAGT. The V end was cut by 10 bases, the J end by 5 bases, with 23 bases between. The CDR3 contains 16 residues. Here the CDR3 reads CATAIRDTFSTGELFF. Here the CDR3 DNA reads TGTGCCACCGCCATCCGGGACACCTTTAGTACCGGGGAGCTGTTTTTT.

This clonotype is judged medium-sized. This sequence joins TRBV27 and TRBJ2-7; a possible D gene is TRBD1 (6 bases). CDR3 length equals 15 residues. Germline assignment: CDR1 MNHEY and CDR2 SMNVEV (reference sequence). V lost 3 bases, J lost 1 base, and 13 bases lay in between. As DNA, the CDR3 is TGTGCCAGCAGTTTTCGGAAAGGGGGATCCTACGAGCAGTACTTC. Protein: CASSFRKGGSYEQYF.

Sample share makes this clonotype large. V usage is TRBV5-5 and J usage is TRBJ2-1, with no clear D. V lost 2 bases to trimming and J lost 8 bases, with 8 bases between them. Per the germline V gene, CDR1 is SGHKS and CDR2 is YYEKEE (reference sequence). CDR3 length: 12 amino acids. The CDR3 sequence is CASSLSRDEQFF. CDR3 bases: TGTGCCAGCAGCTTATCTAGAGATGAGCAGTTCTTC. Drawing the rest from reference TRBV5-5 and TRBJ2-1, the complete variable domain is DAGVTQSPTHLIKTRGQQVTLRCSPISGHKSVSWYQQVLGQGPQFIFQYYEKEERGRGNFPDRFSARQFPNYSSELNVNALLLGDSALYLCASSLSRDEQFFGPGTRLTVL.

This clonotype is categorized as large. This rearrangement joins TRBV11-1 to TRBJ2-2; D might be TRBD2 (5 bases). V was cut by 8 bases and J by 7 bases, with 17 bases left in between. The germline V gene encodes CDR1 SGHAT and CDR2 FQDESV (reference sequence). The CDR3 runs to 14 residues. CDR3 bases: TGTGCCAGCCAAAACTTGAAGGGAGTCGGGGAGCTGTTTTTT. Protein product: CASQNLKGVGELFF.